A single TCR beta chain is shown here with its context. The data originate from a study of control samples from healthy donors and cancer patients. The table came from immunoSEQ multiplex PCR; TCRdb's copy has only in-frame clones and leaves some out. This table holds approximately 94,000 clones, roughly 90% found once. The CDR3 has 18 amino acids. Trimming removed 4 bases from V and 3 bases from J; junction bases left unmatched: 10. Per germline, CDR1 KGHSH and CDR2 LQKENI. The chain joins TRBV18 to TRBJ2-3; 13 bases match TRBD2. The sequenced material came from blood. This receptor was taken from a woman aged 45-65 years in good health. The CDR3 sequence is CASSLRLAGGVGTDTQYF. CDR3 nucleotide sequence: TGTGCCAGCTCACTAAGACTAGCGGGAGGCGTGGGGACAGATACGCAGTATTTT.